The 13 T cell receptor beta chains reported below all come from one sample, sequenced in a study of patients and donors after allogeneic stem cell transplantation. TCRdb processed the RT-PCR reads anew with MiXCR; each CDR3 protein has one entry. This sample carries around 17,000 distinct CDR3 sequences, 27% of them seen once, and the ten largest clones take approximately 40%. Sequencing was carried out using blood, either unsorted or a sorted T cell fraction (not recorded which). The receptors shown here come from a human donor who was either an allogeneic HSCT recipient or a stem cell or donor lymphocyte infusion donor (not recorded which). It is not recorded whose cells these are; they may come from a transplant donor.

This clonotype has more than one count but fewer than ten. This chain uses TRBV7-9 with TRBJ1-4; D uncertain. With 3 bases removed from V and 3 bases from J, the gap between germline ends came to 8 bases. The CDR3 covers 14 residues. Per the germline V gene, CDR1 is SEHNR and CDR2 is FQNEAQ (reference sequence). The CDR3 sequence: CASSFAASNEKLFF. The CDR3 DNA is TGTGCCAGCAGCTTCGCCGCCTCTAATGAAAAACTGTTTTTT.

This clonotype was detected a few times. This rearrangement joins TRBV13 to TRBJ1-2; no reliable D call. The V and J ends lost 1 base and 7 bases respectively, with 13 bases between them. The CDR3 totals 14 residues. Germline V lookup: CDR1 PRHDT, CDR2 FYEKMQ (reference sequence). The CDR3 coding sequence is TGTGCCAGCAGCTTAGCTCTGGGTCTTACTGGCTACACCTTC. Amino acids: CASSLALGLTGYTF.

This clonotype was recorded a few times. The chain uses TRBV7-9 and TRBJ1-3, with D perhaps matching TRBD1 (5 bases). Trimming took 4 bases from V and 0 from J, leaving 7 bases between them. The CDR3 contains 14 residues. The germline V gene encodes CDR1 SEHNR and CDR2 FQNEAQ (reference sequence). CDR3 sequence: CASSWDGSGNTIYF. Written as DNA, the CDR3 is TGTGCCAGCAGCTGGGACGGCTCTGGAAACACCATATATTTT.

The chain employs TRBV5-1 and TRBJ1-2; unclear D gene. V was cut by 4 bases and J by 2 bases, with 9 bases left in between. The CDR3 consists of 13 residues. Germline V gene lookup returns CDR1 SGHRS and CDR2 YFSETQ. In nucleotides, the CDR3 is TGCGCCAGCAGCCCCGACGGAAACTATGGCTACACCTTC. Its protein product is CASSPDGNYGYTF. Full variable domain (rest looked up from reference TRBV5-1 and TRBJ1-2): KAGVTQTPRYLIKTRGQQVTLSCSPISGHRSVSWYQQTPGQGLQFLFEYFSETQRNKGNFPGRFSGRQFSNSRSEMNVSTLELGDSALYLCASSPDGNYGYTFGSGTRLTVV.

This clonotype was seen a handful of times. The rearrangement links TRBV27 to TRBJ2-3; TRBD2 aligns across 13 bases. Germline V lookup: CDR1 MNHEY, CDR2 SMNVEV (reference sequence). CDR3 length equals 16 residues. V was clipped by 5 bases and J by 3 bases; unmatched bases: 5. CDR3: CASSPRLAGGTDTQYF. Here the CDR3 DNA reads TGTGCCAGCAGTCCGAGACTAGCGGGGGGAACAGATACGCAGTATTTT.

The V and J genes are TRBV20-1 and TRBJ1-6, with TRBD1 as a possible D gene (5 bases). This CDR3 spans 14 amino acids. Germline V gives CDR1 DFQATT, CDR2 SNEGSKA (reference sequence). Trimming took off 1 base at V and 10 bases at J, with 14 bases between the two ends. CDR3 sequence (DNA): TGCAGTGCTAGAGGGGAGGGGCGCTACTCACCCCTCCACTTT. As protein: CSARGEGRYSPLHF.

This clonotype appeared a few times. This chain uses TRBV4-1 with TRBJ1-5, with unresolved D. Per germline, CDR1 MGHRA and CDR2 YSYEKL. V dropped 1 base and J dropped 6 bases, with 10 bases sitting between them. The CDR3 spans 14 residues. The CDR3 DNA is TGCGCCAGCAGCCAAGTTGCCCGAATTCAGCCCCAGCATTTT. Its protein product is CASSQVARIQPQHF.

The J gene is TRBJ1-5, the V gene TRBV7-2; D gene ambiguous. Looked up from germline, CDR1 is SGHTA and CDR2 is FQGNSA. The CDR3 length is 13 residues. The ends were cut back, 2 bases at V and 5 bases at J, with 7 bases in the middle. The CDR3 region is CASSLTKDQPQHF. The DNA for the CDR3 is TGTGCCAGCAGCTTAACGAAGGATCAGCCCCAGCATTTT.

This clonotype has ten or more counts. The chain carries TRBV20-1 and TRBJ1-6; TRBD1 aligns across 9 bases. After removal of 3 bases from V and 8 bases from J, the junction contained 8 bases not matched to a gene. The CDR3 runs 15 residues. CDR1 is DFQATT and CDR2 is SNEGSKA in the germline V gene (reference sequence). The CDR3 DNA sequence: TGCAGTGCTAGCCCGGGACAGGGCCGTTATTCACCCCTCCACTTT. Translating gives CSASPGQGRYSPLHF.

CDR3 sequence reads: CSAFTGMNTEAFF. CDR3 DNA sequence: TGCAGTGCCTTTACAGGGATGAACACTGAAGCTTTCTTT. The chain combines TRBV20-1 with TRBJ1-1; perhaps TRBD1 as D (6 bases). This CDR3 contains 13 residues. V dropped 6 bases and J dropped 0 bases, with 11 bases sitting between them. Germline-derived CDR1 and CDR2 are DFQATT and SNEGSKA (reference sequence).

In this sample, this clonotype turned up a few times. CDR3 amino acids: CASSPGGQGHYEQYF. The CDR3 bases are TGTGCCAGCAGCCCCGGTGGACAGGGGCATTACGAGCAGTACTTC. The chain recombines TRBV5-6 with TRBJ2-7; 9 bases map to TRBD1. V lost 4 bases, J lost 4 bases, and 9 bases stayed unmatched. The CDR3 runs to 15 residues. CDR1 is SGHDT and CDR2 is YYEEEE in the germline V gene.

This clonotype was seen many times. V gene TRBV20-1 combines with J gene TRBJ1-5, with TRBD1 matching over 7 bases. Trimming at V came to 2 bases and at J to 2 bases, leaving 6 bases not matched to a gene. The length of the CDR3 is 15 residues. Germline V lookup: CDR1 DFQATT, CDR2 SNEGSKA (reference sequence). DNA of the CDR3: TGCAGTGCTAGACAGGGGGACAGACGCAATCAGCCCCAGCATTTT. Translated, it gives CSARQGDRRNQPQHF.

The chain employs TRBV24-1 and TRBJ1-5; TRBD1 might be the D (5 bases). V lost 5 bases to trimming and J lost 4 bases, with 17 bases between them. The CDR3 has 16 amino acids. Germline V gene data show CDR1 as KGHDR and CDR2 as SFDVKD. The CDR3 nucleotides are TGTGCCACCAGTGCCCCCGGGGGGAAATCAAATCAGCCCCAGCATTTT. Encoded protein: CATSAPGGKSNQPQHF.